This is a list of T cell receptor beta chains from one sample in a study of human T cells and chemical hapten exposure. TCRdb redid the calling of the RACE reads with MiXCR, one entry per CDR3 protein. Here the sample spans about 89,000 distinct CDR3 sequences, about a tenth being singletons. Sample: whole blood, taken in connection with sensitization to the hapten diphenylcyclopropenone (DPC). These receptors were obtained from a woman aged 60-75 years with alopecia areata. Some clones in this sample may be carry-over from other donors' samples. Both conserved end residues are part of each CDR3. A D gene is named only where the DNA matches it firmly. Size tells how often a clone was seen (once, few, many) or the class of an expanded clone, and some rows leave it out.

v_call: TRBV20-1
clone_size: many
j_call: TRBJ1-2
d_call: -
cdr3_nt: TGCAGTGCAATAAGGCAAGATGCTAACTATGGCTACACCTTC
cdr3_aa: CSAIRQDANYGYTF

v_call: TRBV29-1
clone_size: many
j_call: TRBJ2-7
d_call: -
cdr3_nt: TGCAGCGTTGGAGAGGGGGGAAGCTCCTACGAGCAGTACTTC
cdr3_aa: CSVGEGGSSYEQYF

v_call: TRBV11-2
clone_size: few
j_call: TRBJ2-7
d_call: TRBD1
cdr3_nt: TGTGCCAGCAGCAAAGCAACGGGACAGGGGGTCTACGAGCAGTACTTC
cdr3_aa: CASSKATGQGVYEQYF

v_call: TRBV28
clone_size: few
j_call: TRBJ2-4
d_call: TRBD2
cdr3_nt: TGTGCCAGCAGTTTGGCCGGACTAGAAAAAAACATTCAGTACTTC
cdr3_aa: CASSLAGLEKNIQYF

v_call: TRBV2
clone_size: -
j_call: TRBJ2-3
d_call: -
cdr3_nt: TGTGCCAGCAGTGACGGCTGGGGCACGCAGTATTTT
cdr3_aa: CASSDGWGTQYF

v_call: TRBV3-1
clone_size: -
j_call: TRBJ2-7
d_call: -
cdr3_nt: TGTGCCAGCAGCCATAACAGAGCCTACGAGCAGTACTTC
cdr3_aa: CASSHNRAYEQYF

v_call: TRBV5-1
clone_size: -
j_call: TRBJ2-1
d_call: TRBD1
cdr3_nt: TGCGCCAGCAGCCTTACTGCCGGGGACAGTAACAATGAGCAGTTCTTC
cdr3_aa: CASSLTAGDSNNEQFF

v_call: TRBV12-3/TRBV12-4
clone_size: few
j_call: TRBJ1-1
d_call: -
cdr3_nt: TGTGCCAGCAGTCGGGTAGGGAACACTGAAGCTTTCTTT
cdr3_aa: CASSRVGNTEAFF

v_call: TRBV25-1
clone_size: -
j_call: TRBJ2-7
d_call: -
cdr3_nt: TGTGCCAGCAGCTCGGACAGATCCTACGAGCAGTACTTC
cdr3_aa: CASSSDRSYEQYF

v_call: TRBV5-4
clone_size: many
j_call: TRBJ2-7
d_call: -
cdr3_nt: TGTGCCAGCAGCTTGTGGGGTTCCTACGAGCAGTACTTC
cdr3_aa: CASSLWGSYEQYF

v_call: TRBV7-9
clone_size: -
j_call: TRBJ2-6
d_call: TRBD1
cdr3_nt: TGTGCCAGCAGCTCCCTGGGGACAGGGGGATATGGGGCCAACGTCCTGACTTTC
cdr3_aa: CASSSLGTGGYGANVLTF

v_call: TRBV12-3/TRBV12-4
clone_size: once
j_call: TRBJ1-4
d_call: -
cdr3_nt: TGTGCCAGCAGCCCTCCCGGGACGGGCCGCGAAATACTGTTTTTT
cdr3_aa: CASSPPGTGREILFF

v_call: TRBV6-5
clone_size: few
j_call: TRBJ2-3
d_call: -
cdr3_nt: TGTGCCAGCAGTTACTCGTTAAGGTCCACAGATACGCAGTATTTT
cdr3_aa: CASSYSLRSTDTQYF

v_call: TRBV3-1
clone_size: many
j_call: TRBJ2-7
d_call: -
cdr3_nt: TGTGCCAGCAGCCAAGAAGACAGACACTACGAGCAGTACTTC
cdr3_aa: CASSQEDRHYEQYF

v_call: TRBV10-3
clone_size: many
j_call: TRBJ2-7
d_call: TRBD2
cdr3_nt: TGTGCCATCAGTGGGACTAGCGGGGGGAACTACGAGCAGTACTTC
cdr3_aa: CAISGTSGGNYEQYF

v_call: TRBV7-3
clone_size: -
j_call: TRBJ2-7
d_call: TRBD1
cdr3_nt: TGTGCCAGCAGCTTGGGCCCCGGGACAGCCGGGCACGAGCAGTACTTC
cdr3_aa: CASSLGPGTAGHEQYF

v_call: TRBV7-9
clone_size: few
j_call: TRBJ2-7
d_call: -
cdr3_nt: TGTGCCAGCAGCTCGGATCGGGACGGAGGACCCTACGAGCAGTACTTC
cdr3_aa: CASSSDRDGGPYEQYF

v_call: TRBV5-1
clone_size: -
j_call: TRBJ2-5
d_call: -
cdr3_nt: TGCGCCAGCAGCGGAGATAGCGTTCAGTACTTC
cdr3_aa: CASSGDSVQYF

v_call: TRBV20-1
clone_size: -
j_call: TRBJ2-4
d_call: -
cdr3_nt: TGCAGTGCTAGAGACCACCAAAACATTCAGTACTTC
cdr3_aa: CSARDHQNIQYF

v_call: TRBV5-4
clone_size: once
j_call: TRBJ2-3
d_call: -
cdr3_nt: TGTGCCAGCAGCCTGAAAGGACTGGATACGCAGTATTTT
cdr3_aa: CASSLKGLDTQYF

v_call: TRBV30
clone_size: many
j_call: TRBJ2-7
d_call: -
cdr3_nt: TGTGCCTGGAGTGGGAGTTACGAGCAGTACTTC
cdr3_aa: CAWSGSYEQYF

v_call: TRBV10-3
clone_size: -
j_call: TRBJ2-7
d_call: -
cdr3_nt: TGTGCCATCAGTGAGTCGGGGCAGAACTACGAGCAGTACTTC
cdr3_aa: CAISESGQNYEQYF

v_call: TRBV19
clone_size: few
j_call: TRBJ2-1
d_call: -
cdr3_nt: TGTGCCAGTAGTATATCCCGGACAGTGCGTGGCTACAATGAGCAGTTCTTC
cdr3_aa: CASSISRTVRGYNEQFF

v_call: TRBV15
clone_size: few
j_call: TRBJ2-3
d_call: -
cdr3_nt: TGTGCCACCAGCAGAGATGGGGGCACAGATACGCAGTATTTT
cdr3_aa: CATSRDGGTDTQYF

v_call: TRBV2
clone_size: few
j_call: TRBJ1-3
d_call: -
cdr3_nt: TGTGCCAGCAGTGAACATGGGCCTATCTCTGGAAACACCATATATTTT
cdr3_aa: CASSEHGPISGNTIYF

v_call: TRBV12-5
clone_size: many
j_call: TRBJ2-5
d_call: -
cdr3_nt: TGTGCTAGTGGTTTGGGCAGGGAGGAGACCCAGTACTTC
cdr3_aa: CASGLGREETQYF

v_call: TRBV11-2
clone_size: -
j_call: TRBJ2-7
d_call: TRBD1
cdr3_nt: TGTGCCAGCAGCTCTCACCCGACAGGGTCTGAGTACGAGCAGTACTTC
cdr3_aa: CASSSHPTGSEYEQYF

v_call: TRBV3-1
clone_size: few
j_call: TRBJ2-5
d_call: -
cdr3_nt: TGTGCCAGCAGCCCTCTTGGGGGTAAGACCCAGTACTTC
cdr3_aa: CASSPLGGKTQYF

v_call: TRBV20-1
clone_size: many
j_call: TRBJ2-2
d_call: TRBD1
cdr3_nt: TGCAGTGCTAGAGATCCAAAGGGGGCTGGGGCCGGGGAGCTGTTTTTT
cdr3_aa: CSARDPKGAGAGELFF

v_call: TRBV7-2
clone_size: many
j_call: TRBJ2-5
d_call: -
cdr3_nt: TGTGCCAGCAGCCCAGAGGGCTATTCGGAGACCCAGTACTTC
cdr3_aa: CASSPEGYSETQYF

v_call: TRBV29-1
clone_size: -
j_call: TRBJ1-2
d_call: -
cdr3_nt: TGCAGCGTTGATCATTGGGGGCTTGGCTACACCTTC
cdr3_aa: CSVDHWGLGYTF

v_call: TRBV19
clone_size: many
j_call: TRBJ1-2
d_call: -
cdr3_nt: TGTGCCAGTAGCCCGTCCCAGCTCGGCTACACCTTC
cdr3_aa: CASSPSQLGYTF

v_call: TRBV12-3/TRBV12-4
clone_size: many
j_call: TRBJ1-2
d_call: -
cdr3_nt: TGTGCCAGCAGTTCAGGGGCAGGCTATGGCTACACCTTC
cdr3_aa: CASSSGAGYGYTF

v_call: TRBV10-3
clone_size: few
j_call: TRBJ1-6
d_call: -
cdr3_nt: TGTGCCATCAGGGGGGTTGGTAATTCACCCCTCCACTTT
cdr3_aa: CAIRGVGNSPLHF

v_call: TRBV5-1
clone_size: few
j_call: TRBJ2-3
d_call: -
cdr3_nt: TGCGCCAGCAGCTTGGTAGACGGGGCGTCAGATACGCAGTATTTT
cdr3_aa: CASSLVDGASDTQYF

v_call: TRBV27
clone_size: many
j_call: TRBJ2-7
d_call: -
cdr3_nt: TGTGCCAGCCGATTCGTGGGGGGGCCGTGGGGATCCTACGAGCAGTACTTC
cdr3_aa: CASRFVGGPWGSYEQYF

v_call: TRBV6-1
clone_size: -
j_call: TRBJ1-3
d_call: TRBD1
cdr3_nt: TGTGCCAGCAGCGACGGGACAGTAAATTCTGGAAACACCATATATTTT
cdr3_aa: CASSDGTVNSGNTIYF

v_call: TRBV5-6
clone_size: many
j_call: TRBJ1-2
d_call: -
cdr3_nt: TGTGCCAGCAGCTCGGTCCAGGGCGGCTATGGCTACACCTTC
cdr3_aa: CASSSVQGGYGYTF

v_call: TRBV10-3
clone_size: -
j_call: TRBJ2-2
d_call: TRBD2
cdr3_nt: TGTGCCACCCTAGCGGGGGGGCGCTTCTCCGGGGAGCTGTTTTTT
cdr3_aa: CATLAGGRFSGELFF

v_call: TRBV4-1
clone_size: many
j_call: TRBJ2-5
d_call: -
cdr3_nt: TGCGCCAGCAGCCAAGGGGGGCAGGGGGAGACCCAGTACTTC
cdr3_aa: CASSQGGQGETQYF

v_call: TRBV11-2
clone_size: many
j_call: TRBJ2-3
d_call: TRBD2
cdr3_nt: TGTGCCAGCAGCTTAGATGGGCCCAGCGGGGGCCTCACAGATACGCAGTATTTT
cdr3_aa: CASSLDGPSGGLTDTQYF

v_call: TRBV12-3/TRBV12-4
clone_size: many
j_call: TRBJ2-6
d_call: TRBD1
cdr3_nt: TGTGCCAGTCTAGGGGGACAGGGGTTTCCTGGGGCCAACGTCCTGACTTTC
cdr3_aa: CASLGGQGFPGANVLTF

v_call: TRBV20-1
clone_size: few
j_call: TRBJ2-7
d_call: TRBD2
cdr3_nt: TGCAGTGCTAGAGTTCCGGGACTAGCGGGGGGGCTCTACGAGCAGTACTTC
cdr3_aa: CSARVPGLAGGLYEQYF

v_call: TRBV6-1
clone_size: many
j_call: TRBJ2-1
d_call: -
cdr3_nt: TGTGCCAGCAGTGGTTTCCTCCAGGGTGAGCAGTTCTTC
cdr3_aa: CASSGFLQGEQFF

v_call: TRBV4-2
clone_size: few
j_call: TRBJ2-5
d_call: TRBD1
cdr3_nt: TGTGCCAGCGGGGGGACAGGGGACGGAGAGACCCAGTACTTC
cdr3_aa: CASGGTGDGETQYF